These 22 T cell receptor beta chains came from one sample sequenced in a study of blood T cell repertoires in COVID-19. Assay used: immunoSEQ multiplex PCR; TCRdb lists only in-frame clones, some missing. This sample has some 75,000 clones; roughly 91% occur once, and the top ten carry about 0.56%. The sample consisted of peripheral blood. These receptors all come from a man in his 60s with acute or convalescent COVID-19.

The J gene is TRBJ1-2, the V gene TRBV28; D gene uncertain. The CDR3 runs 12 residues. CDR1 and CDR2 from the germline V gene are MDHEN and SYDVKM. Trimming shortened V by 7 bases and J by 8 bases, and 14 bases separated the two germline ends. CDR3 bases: TGTGCCAGCACTCGAGGATCGAGGGGCTACACCTTC. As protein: CASTRGSRGYTF.

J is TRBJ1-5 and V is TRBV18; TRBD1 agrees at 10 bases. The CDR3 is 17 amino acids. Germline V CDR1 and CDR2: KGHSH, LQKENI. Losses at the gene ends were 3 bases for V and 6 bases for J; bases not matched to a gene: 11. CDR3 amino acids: CASSPSRDRGRSQPQHF. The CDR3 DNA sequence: TGTGCCAGCTCACCGTCGCGGGACAGGGGCCGAAGTCAGCCCCAGCATTTT. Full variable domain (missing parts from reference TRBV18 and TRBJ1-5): NAGVMQNPRHLVRRRGQEARLRCSPMKGHSHVYWYRQLPEEGLKFMVYLQKENIIDESGMPKERFSAEFPKEGPSILRIQQVVRGDSAAYFCASSPSRDRGRSQPQHFGDGTRLSIL.

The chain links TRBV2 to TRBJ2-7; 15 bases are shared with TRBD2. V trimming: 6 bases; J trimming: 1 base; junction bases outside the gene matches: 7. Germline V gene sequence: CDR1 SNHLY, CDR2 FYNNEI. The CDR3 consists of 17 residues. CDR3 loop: CASRKGLAGGSSYEQYF. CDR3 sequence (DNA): TGTGCCAGCAGGAAGGGACTAGCGGGAGGTAGTTCCTACGAGCAGTACTTC.

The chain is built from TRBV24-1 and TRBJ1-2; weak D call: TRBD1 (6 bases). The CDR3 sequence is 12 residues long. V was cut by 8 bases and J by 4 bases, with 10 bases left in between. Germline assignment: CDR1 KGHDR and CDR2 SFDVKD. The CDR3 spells CATNREGYGYTF. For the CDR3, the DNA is TGTGCCACCAACAGGGAGGGCTATGGCTACACCTTC.

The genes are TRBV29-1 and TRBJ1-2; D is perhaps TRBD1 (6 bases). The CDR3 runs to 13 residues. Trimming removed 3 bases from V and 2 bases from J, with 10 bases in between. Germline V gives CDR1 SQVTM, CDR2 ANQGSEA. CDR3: CSVDKTGNYGYTF. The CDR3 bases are TGCAGCGTTGATAAGACAGGCAACTATGGCTACACCTTC.

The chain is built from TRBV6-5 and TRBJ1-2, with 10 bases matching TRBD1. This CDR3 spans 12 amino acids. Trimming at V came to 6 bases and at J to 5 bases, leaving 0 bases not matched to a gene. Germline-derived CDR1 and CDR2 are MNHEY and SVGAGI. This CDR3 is CASRGQGYGYTF. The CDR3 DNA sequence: TGTGCCAGCAGGGGACAGGGGTATGGCTACACCTTC.

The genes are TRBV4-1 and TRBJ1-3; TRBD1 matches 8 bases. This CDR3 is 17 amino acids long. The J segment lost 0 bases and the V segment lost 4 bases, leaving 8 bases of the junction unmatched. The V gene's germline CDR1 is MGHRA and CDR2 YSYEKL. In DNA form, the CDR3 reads TGCGCCAGCAGCCCTCCCCTGGACAGGGTCTCTGGAAACACCATATATTTT. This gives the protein CASSPPLDRVSGNTIYF.

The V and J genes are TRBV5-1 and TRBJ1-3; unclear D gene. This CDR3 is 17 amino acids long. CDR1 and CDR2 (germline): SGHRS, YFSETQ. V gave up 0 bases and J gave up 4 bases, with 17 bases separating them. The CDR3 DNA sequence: TGCGCCAGCAGCTTGGCCGGTGGAGGGAAAACCGGAAACACCATATATTTT. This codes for CASSLAGGGKTGNTIYF.

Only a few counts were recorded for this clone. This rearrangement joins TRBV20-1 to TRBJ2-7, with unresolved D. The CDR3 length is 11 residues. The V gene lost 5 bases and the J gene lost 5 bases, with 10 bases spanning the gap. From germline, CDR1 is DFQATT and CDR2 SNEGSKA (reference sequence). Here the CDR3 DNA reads TGCAGTGCTTCTCACACAGACGAGCAGTACTTC. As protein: CSASHTDEQYF.

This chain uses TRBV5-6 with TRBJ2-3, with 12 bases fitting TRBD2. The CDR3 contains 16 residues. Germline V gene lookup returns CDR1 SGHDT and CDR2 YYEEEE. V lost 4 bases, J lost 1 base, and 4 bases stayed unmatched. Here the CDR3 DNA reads TGTGCCAGCAGCCGGCGACTAGCGGGGGGCACAGATACGCAGTATTTT. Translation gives CASSRRLAGGTDTQYF.

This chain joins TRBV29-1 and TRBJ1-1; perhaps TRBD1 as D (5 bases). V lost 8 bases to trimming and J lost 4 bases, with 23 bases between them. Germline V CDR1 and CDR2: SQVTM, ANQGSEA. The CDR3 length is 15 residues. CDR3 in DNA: TGCAGCTGGTACCGAGATAGCCCAACAGGCACTGAAGCTTTCTTT. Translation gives CSWYRDSPTGTEAFF.

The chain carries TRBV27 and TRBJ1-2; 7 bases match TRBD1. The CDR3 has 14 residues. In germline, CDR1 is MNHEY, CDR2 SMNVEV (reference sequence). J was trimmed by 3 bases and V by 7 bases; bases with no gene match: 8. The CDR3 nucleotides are TGTGCCAGCATCAACACCGGGACAGACTATGGCTACACCTTC. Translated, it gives CASINTGTDYGYTF.

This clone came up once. The CDR3 DNA reads TGTGCCAGCAGCCAAGCTCACAGGGGGAACACTGAAGCTTTCTTT. Translated, it gives CASSQAHRGNTEAFF. This chain joins TRBV14 and TRBJ1-1; TRBD1 matches at 7 bases. The junction had 3 bases not matched to a gene; V was cut back by 1 base and J by 1 base. From germline, CDR1 is SGHDN and CDR2 FVKESK. The CDR3 sequence is 15 residues long.

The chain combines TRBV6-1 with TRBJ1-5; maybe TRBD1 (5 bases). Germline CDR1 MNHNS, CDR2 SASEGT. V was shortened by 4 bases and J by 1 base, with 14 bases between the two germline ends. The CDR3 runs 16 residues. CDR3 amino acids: CASSGQPLLSNQPQHF. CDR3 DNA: TGTGCCAGCAGTGGACAGCCCCTTTTAAGCAATCAGCCCCAGCATTTT.

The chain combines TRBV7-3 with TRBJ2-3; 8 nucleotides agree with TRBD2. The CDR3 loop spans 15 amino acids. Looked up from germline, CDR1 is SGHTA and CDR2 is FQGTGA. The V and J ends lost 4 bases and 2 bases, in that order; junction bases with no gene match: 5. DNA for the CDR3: TGTGCCAGCAGCTCAGCGGGGGACCCCACAGATACGCAGTATTTT. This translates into CASSSAGDPTDTQYF. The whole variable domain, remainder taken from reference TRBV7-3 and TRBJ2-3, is GAGVSQTPSNKVTEKGKYVELRCDPISGHTALYWYRQSLGQGPEFLIYFQGTGAADDSGLPNDRFFAVRPEGSVSTLKIQRTERGDSAVYLCASSSAGDPTDTQYFGPGTRLTVL.

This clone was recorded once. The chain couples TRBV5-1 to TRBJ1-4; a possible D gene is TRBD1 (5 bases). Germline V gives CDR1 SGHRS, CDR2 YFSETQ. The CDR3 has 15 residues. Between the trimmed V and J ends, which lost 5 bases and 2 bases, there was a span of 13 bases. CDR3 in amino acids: CASSARGTTNEKLFF. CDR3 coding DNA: TGCGCCAGCAGTGCCCGGGGGACCACTAATGAAAAACTGTTTTTT.

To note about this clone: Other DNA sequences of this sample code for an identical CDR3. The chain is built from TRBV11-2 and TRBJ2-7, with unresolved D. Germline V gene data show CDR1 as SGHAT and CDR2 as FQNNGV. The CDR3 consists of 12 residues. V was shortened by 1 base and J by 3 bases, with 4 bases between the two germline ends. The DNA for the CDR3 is TGTGCCAGCAGCTTAGCCGGCTACGAGCAGTACTTC. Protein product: CASSLAGYEQYF.

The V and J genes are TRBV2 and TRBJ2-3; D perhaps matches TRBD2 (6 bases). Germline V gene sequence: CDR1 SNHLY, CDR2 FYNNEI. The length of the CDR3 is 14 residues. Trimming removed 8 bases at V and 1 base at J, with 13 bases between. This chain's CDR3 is CASVLGGGTDTQYF. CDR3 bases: TGTGCCAGCGTCCTCGGGGGTGGCACAGATACGCAGTATTTT.

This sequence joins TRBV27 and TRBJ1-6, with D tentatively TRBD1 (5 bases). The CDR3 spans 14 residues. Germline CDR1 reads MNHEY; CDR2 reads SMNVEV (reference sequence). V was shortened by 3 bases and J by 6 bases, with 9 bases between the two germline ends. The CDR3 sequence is CASSFGGGNSPLHF. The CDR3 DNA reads TGTGCCAGCAGTTTTGGGGGGGGTAATTCACCCCTCCACTTT.

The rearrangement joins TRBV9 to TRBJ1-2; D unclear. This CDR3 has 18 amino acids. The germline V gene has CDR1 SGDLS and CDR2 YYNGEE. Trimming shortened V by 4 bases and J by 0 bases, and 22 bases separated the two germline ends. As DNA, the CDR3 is TGTGCCAGCAGCCCTGCCCTGAGGGCTTCCCACCCTAACTATGGCTACACCTTC. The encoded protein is CASSPALRASHPNYGYTF. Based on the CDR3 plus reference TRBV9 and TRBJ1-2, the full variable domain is DSGVTQTPKHLITATGQRVTLRCSPRSGDLSVYWYQQSLDQGLQFLIQYYNGEERAKGNILERFSAQQFPDLHSELNLSSLELGDSALYFCASSPALRASHPNYGYTFGSGTRLTVV.

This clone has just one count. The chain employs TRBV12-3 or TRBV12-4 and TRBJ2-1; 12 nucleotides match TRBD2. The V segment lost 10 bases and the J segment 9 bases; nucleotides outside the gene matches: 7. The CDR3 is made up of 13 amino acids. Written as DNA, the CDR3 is TGTGCCACCAGACTAGCGGGAGTCGGTGAGCAGTTCTTC. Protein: CATRLAGVGEQFF.

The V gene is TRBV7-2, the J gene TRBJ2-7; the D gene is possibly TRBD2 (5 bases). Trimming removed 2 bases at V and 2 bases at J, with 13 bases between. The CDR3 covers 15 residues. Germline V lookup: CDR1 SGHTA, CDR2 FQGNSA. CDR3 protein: CASSLSGLPPYEQYF. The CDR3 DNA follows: TGTGCCAGCAGCTTATCCGGACTTCCCCCCTACGAGCAGTACTTC.